Presented here are 17 T cell receptor beta chains from one specimen sequenced in a study of T cell responses to AZD1222 COVID-19 vaccine. Assay: immunoSEQ multiplex PCR; the TCRdb copy retains only in-frame clones and omits some. The sample consists of around 160,000 clones, 90% to 95% of them appearing once. This sample comprised peripheral blood, obtained on day 0 of AZD1222 vaccination. The source of these receptors is an adult in good health.

The V gene is TRBV19, the J gene TRBJ2-7, with no clear D. V dropped 6 bases and J dropped 3 bases, with 12 bases sitting between them. Germline loops: CDR1 LNHDA, CDR2 SQIVND (reference sequence). This CDR3 is built from 13 residues. CDR3 protein: CASSIGRLYEQYF. The CDR3 DNA is TGTGCCAGTAGCATCGGCAGACTCTACGAGCAGTACTTC.

The rearrangement uses TRBV7-2 and TRBJ1-2, with D possibly being TRBD1 (5 bases). The CDR3 has 13 residues. CDR1 and CDR2 (germline): SGHTA, FQGNSA. Trimming left V 5 bases short and J 4 bases short, with 11 bases between. Written as DNA, the CDR3 is TGTGCCAGCAGCCAAGGGGCGCGCTATGGCTACACCTTC. Translating gives CASSQGARYGYTF.

The chain has TRBV20-1 and TRBJ1-1; D is unclear. Per the germline V gene, CDR1 is DFQATT and CDR2 is SNEGSKA (reference sequence). V was shortened by 6 bases and J by 4 bases, with 9 bases between the two germline ends. CDR3 length equals 11 residues. The CDR3 sequence is CSAERVTEAFF. In nucleotides, the CDR3 is TGCAGTGCGGAGAGGGTCACTGAAGCTTTCTTT.

The chain joins TRBV5-4 to TRBJ2-3, with D perhaps matching TRBD2 (5 bases). This CDR3 comprises 15 residues. V lost 4 bases, J lost 2 bases, and 14 bases lay in between. The germline CDR1 and CDR2 sequences are SGHNT and YYREEE (reference sequence). CDR3 loop: CASSPQSGNTDTQYF. DNA for the CDR3: TGTGCCAGCAGCCCCCAGAGCGGAAACACAGATACGCAGTATTTT.

The chain carries TRBV5-5 and TRBJ2-5, with 8 bases that match TRBD2. V was pared by 4 bases and J by 2 bases, with 7 bases of the junction left unmatched. In germline, CDR1 is SGHKS, CDR2 YYEKEE (reference sequence). This CDR3 is built from 15 residues. The CDR3 DNA sequence: TGTGCCAGCAGCACTACGACTAGCGAACAAGAGACCCAGTACTTC. Translating gives CASSTTTSEQETQYF.

The chain recombines TRBV5-1 with TRBJ2-5, with D maybe TRBD2 (6 bases). V was cut by 2 bases and J by 5 bases, with 13 bases left in between. From germline, CDR1 is SGHRS and CDR2 YFSETQ. This CDR3 contains 14 residues. CDR3 DNA sequence: TGCGCCAGCAGCTTTAGACCGGGACTTGAGACCCAGTACTTC. Encoded protein: CASSFRPGLETQYF.

The chain links TRBV20-1 to TRBJ2-5, with unresolved D. Germline loops: CDR1 DFQATT, CDR2 SNEGSKA (reference sequence). The CDR3 covers 8 residues. V lost 7 bases, J lost 7 bases, and 4 bases lay in between. The CDR3, as DNA: TGCAGTGTGGGGACCCAGTACTTC. Its protein is CSVGTQYF.

V gene TRBV9 combines with J gene TRBJ2-5, with D unresolved. The V gene's germline CDR1 is SGDLS and CDR2 YYNGEE. Trimming took 0 bases from V and 4 from J, leaving 7 bases between them. The CDR3 contains 13 residues. The CDR3 DNA follows: TGTGCCAGCAGCGTAGGGGCACGAGAGACCCAGTACTTC. Encoded protein: CASSVGARETQYF. Together with reference TRBV9 and TRBJ2-5, the CDR3 gives the full variable domain: DSGVTQTPKHLITATGQRVTLRCSPRSGDLSVYWYQQSLDQGLQFLIQYYNGEERAKGNILERFSAQQFPDLHSELNLSSLELGDSALYFCASSVGARETQYFGPGTRLLVL.

This clone showed up just a few times. V is TRBV6-2 or TRBV6-3 and J is TRBJ2-3; 12 positions agree with TRBD1. Germline trimming cut 1 base from V and 5 bases from J; bases unmatched to any gene: 4. The germline gives CDR1 MNHEY, CDR2 SVGEGT. The CDR3 runs to 16 residues. The CDR3 protein is CASSYFRDRGLDTQYF. The CDR3 DNA follows: TGTGCCAGCAGTTACTTCCGGGACAGGGGGCTAGATACGCAGTATTTT.

This chain connects TRBV11-3 to TRBJ2-7; possibly TRBD2 for D (6 bases). This CDR3 region has 13 residues. Germline CDR1 and CDR2: SGHNT and YENEEA. V lost 3 bases to trimming and J lost 5 bases, with 11 bases between them. The CDR3: CASSLGQRDEQYF. The CDR3 DNA reads TGTGCCAGCAGCTTGGGCCAGCGGGACGAGCAGTACTTC.

The chain combines TRBV4-2 with TRBJ2-7; 8 positions match TRBD2. CDR1 and CDR2 (germline): LGHNA, YNFKEQ. The CDR3 spans 20 residues. The V and J ends lost 5 bases and 2 bases, in that order; junction bases with no gene match: 23. As DNA, the CDR3 is TGTGCCAGCAGCGTAAGAGGGGGTGAAGATTCGGGGGGGCCCCCCTACGAGCAGTACTTC. Translating gives CASSVRGGEDSGGPPYEQYF.

This sequence joins TRBV3-1 (or the pseudogene TRBV3-2) and TRBJ2-3, with TRBD1 matching over 9 bases. The CDR3 covers 13 residues. Germline CDR1 and CDR2: LGHDT and YNNKEL (reference sequence). After removal of 4 bases from V and 4 bases from J, the junction contained 0 bases not matched to a gene. CDR3 nucleotide sequence: TGTGCCAGCAGCCGACAGGGGGCAGATACGCAGTATTTT. Its translation is CASSRQGADTQYF.

The V and J genes are TRBV24-1 and TRBJ2-6, with no clear D. With 1 base removed from V and 0 bases from J, the gap between germline ends came to 6 bases. The length of the CDR3 is 16 residues. Germline V gene sequence: CDR1 KGHDR, CDR2 SFDVKD. The CDR3 DNA follows: TGTGCCACCAGTGATTTCGCGGCCTCTGGGGCCAACGTCCTGACTTTC. It codes for CATSDFAASGANVLTF.

The J gene is TRBJ1-1, the V gene TRBV27, with a weak D call TRBD1 (6 bases). CDR1 is MNHEY and CDR2 is SMNVEV in the germline V gene (reference sequence). Trimming shortened V by 7 bases and J by 4 bases, and 13 bases separated the two germline ends. CDR3 size: 13 residues. CDR3 sequence: CASILQGSTEAFF. For the CDR3, the DNA is TGTGCCAGCATCTTACAGGGTTCCACTGAAGCTTTCTTT.

This chain links TRBV2 with TRBJ2-1, with D tentatively TRBD2 (5 bases). Trimming stripped 11 bases from V and 1 base from J, with 12 bases between. The CDR3 totals 13 residues. The germline V gene has CDR1 SNHLY and CDR2 FYNNEI. CDR3 amino acids: CAGKPGSYNEQFF. CDR3 DNA: TGTGCCGGCAAGCCGGGATCCTACAATGAGCAGTTCTTC.

V and J are TRBV2 and TRBJ1-6, with D possibly TRBD1 on 5 matching bases. Trimming shortened V by 5 bases and J by 7 bases, and 12 bases separated the two germline ends. The germline V gene encodes CDR1 SNHLY and CDR2 FYNNEI. The CDR3 runs 14 residues. For the CDR3, the DNA is TGTGCCAGCAGTTCCGGGACCCCGAATTCACCCCTCCACTTT. This translates into CASSSGTPNSPLHF.

V usage is TRBV15 and J usage is TRBJ2-2; TRBD2 matches 10 bases. The CDR3 is 15 amino acids. The germline CDR1 and CDR2 sequences are LNHNV and YYDKDF (reference sequence). J gave up 4 bases and V 3 bases, and 2 bases lay outside the gene matches. The CDR3 DNA sequence: TGTGCCACCAGCAGGCGGACTAGCGGCACCGGGGAGCTGTTTTTT. As protein: CATSRRTSGTGELFF.